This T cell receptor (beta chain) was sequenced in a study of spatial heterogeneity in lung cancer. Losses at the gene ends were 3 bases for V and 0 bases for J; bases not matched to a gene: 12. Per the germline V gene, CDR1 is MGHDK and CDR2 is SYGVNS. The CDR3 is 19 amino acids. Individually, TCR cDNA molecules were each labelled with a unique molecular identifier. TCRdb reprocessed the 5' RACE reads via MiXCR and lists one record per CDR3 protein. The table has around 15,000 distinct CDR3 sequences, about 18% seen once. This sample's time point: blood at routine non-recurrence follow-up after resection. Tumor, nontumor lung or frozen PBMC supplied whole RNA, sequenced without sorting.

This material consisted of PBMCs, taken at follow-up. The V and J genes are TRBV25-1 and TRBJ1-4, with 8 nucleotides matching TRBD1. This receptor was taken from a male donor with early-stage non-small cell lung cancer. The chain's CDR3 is CASSDTFIRGPSTNEKLFF. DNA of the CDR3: TGTGCCAGCAGTGATACATTTATCAGGGGGCCGTCAACTAATGAAAAACTGTTTTTT.